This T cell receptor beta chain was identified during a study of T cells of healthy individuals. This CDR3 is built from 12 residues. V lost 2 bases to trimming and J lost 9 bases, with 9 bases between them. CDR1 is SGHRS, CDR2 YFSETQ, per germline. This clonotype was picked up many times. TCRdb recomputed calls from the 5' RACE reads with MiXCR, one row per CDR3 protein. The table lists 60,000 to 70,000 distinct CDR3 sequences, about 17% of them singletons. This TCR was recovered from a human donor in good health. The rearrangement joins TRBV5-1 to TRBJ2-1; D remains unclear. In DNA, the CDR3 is TGCGCCAGCAGCTTCCTAAACGGTGAGCAGTTCTTC. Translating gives CASSFLNGEQFF.